Listed below are T cell receptor beta chains from one sample, sequenced in a study of blood T cell repertoires in COVID-19. Produced via immunoSEQ multiplex PCR; TCRdb's table is partial and in-frame only. Here the sample spans approximately 50,000 clones, over 75% being singletons. Material for sequencing was peripheral blood. The source is an elderly man with COVID-19, enrolled during active disease. CDR3s include the opening cysteine and the closing phenylalanine or tryptophan. The D gene is left open where the match is weak.

J: TRBJ2-1; V: TRBV5-4; D: TRBD2; CDR3: CASSLAGTSSFF
J: TRBJ2-2; V: TRBV7-7; D: -; CDR3: CASSLVAQGNTGELFF
J: TRBJ2-2; V: TRBV18; D: TRBD1; CDR3: CASSPGQGASAGELFF
J: TRBJ2-5; V: TRBV4-1; D: TRBD1; CDR3: CASSQDPRQGIFETQYF
J: TRBJ1-5; V: TRBV5-8; D: -; CDR3: CASSLFGDQPQHF
J: TRBJ1-2; V: TRBV15; D: -; CDR3: CATSRTLAARANLEGYTF
J: TRBJ2-5; V: TRBV7-2; D: -; CDR3: CASSLMGAQETQYF
J: TRBJ2-5; V: TRBV5-6; D: -; CDR3: CASSLRIQTQYF
J: TRBJ2-1; V: TRBV7-7; D: TRBD1; CDR3: CASSAQTGAEDEQFF
J: TRBJ1-2; V: TRBV19; D: -; CDR3: CASSNQGFNYGYTF
J: TRBJ1-2; V: TRBV4-1; D: TRBD1; CDR3: CASSQAGQSKYGYTF
J: TRBJ2-1; V: TRBV9; D: -; CDR3: CASSVEGDSYNEQFF
J: TRBJ1-2; V: TRBV5-6; D: -; CDR3: CASSLEARGYTF
J: TRBJ1-1; V: TRBV5-1; D: TRBD1; CDR3: CASSLVQGDAEAFF
J: TRBJ1-2; V: TRBV19; D: -; CDR3: CASSLDRIYGYTF
J: TRBJ1-1; V: TRBV6-5; D: -; CDR3: CASSYPGSNEAFF
J: TRBJ1-1; V: TRBV7-9; D: TRBD1; CDR3: CASSRMTGMNTEAFF
J: TRBJ1-2; V: TRBV18; D: -; CDR3: CASSPRTANGYTF
J: TRBJ2-7; V: TRBV29-1; D: -; CDR3: CSVLETYEQYF
J: TRBJ1-2; V: TRBV5-4; D: -; CDR3: CASSFGGTDGYTF
J: TRBJ2-1; V: TRBV29-1; D: TRBD2; CDR3: CSVSRGLAGGREQFF
J: TRBJ1-3; V: TRBV10-2; D: -; CDR3: CASRPIQGPSGNTIYF
J: TRBJ1-4; V: TRBV19; D: -; CDR3: CASNKGQWGEKLFF
J: TRBJ2-5; V: TRBV7-9; D: TRBD2; CDR3: CASSLVLAGGGSAQETQYF
J: TRBJ1-1; V: TRBV5-1; D: TRBD1; CDR3: CASSLERQGAAGTEAFF
J: TRBJ1-1; V: TRBV10-3; D: -; CDR3: CAISGQNTEAFF
J: TRBJ1-3; V: TRBV21-1; D: -; CDR3: CASSKDSESPDF
J: TRBJ1-4; V: TRBV18; D: TRBD1; CDR3: CASSAGTGTNEKLFF
J: TRBJ2-3; V: TRBV7-9; D: -; CDR3: CASSLGRNGDTQYF
J: TRBJ2-1; V: TRBV24-1; D: TRBD2; CDR3: CATRQGGTSGFGEQFF
J: TRBJ1-5; V: TRBV7-2; D: -; CDR3: CASSLQGGQPQHF
J: TRBJ1-3; V: TRBV28; D: TRBD1; CDR3: CASSRQGARGNTIYF
J: TRBJ1-3; V: TRBV2; D: -; CDR3: CASLTASGGNTIYF
J: TRBJ1-2; V: TRBV27; D: -; CDR3: CASSLEGGNVGGYTF
J: TRBJ2-1; V: TRBV5-1; D: TRBD2; CDR3: CASSLAPYSGGLEQFF
J: TRBJ1-5; V: TRBV7-9; D: -; CDR3: CASSWLEDQPQHF
J: TRBJ1-5; V: TRBV27; D: -; CDR3: CASGLAGRPSNQPQHF
J: TRBJ1-3; V: TRBV6-5; D: -; CDR3: CASSNQGNTIYF
J: TRBJ1-2; V: TRBV19; D: -; CDR3: CASSIFVGGDYGYTF
J: TRBJ2-3; V: TRBV5-1; D: TRBD1; CDR3: CASSLGPDRGADTQYF
J: TRBJ1-5; V: TRBV28; D: -; CDR3: CASSLRPWTGNQPQHF